This T cell receptor beta chain is drawn from a study of shared clonotypes between healthy human individuals. Original processing notes: As immunoSEQ supplied junction-only sequences (without quality scores), filtering differed. Some clones are missing from TCRdb's copy, which holds only in-frame ones; the method was immunoSEQ multiplex PCR. Clonal size and the V and J genes are those of that table, whereas D and trimming came from the DNA. The table includes about 330,000 clones, around 87% detected once. The CDR3 spans 15 residues. The germline V gene encodes CDR1 SQVTM and CDR2 ANQGSEA. V lost 1 base, J lost 8 bases, and 20 bases lay in between. The donor population consisted of healthy HIV-negative adults with no recent acute infections or vaccinations.

This clonotype was sampled from a young man in good health. The chain has TRBV29-1 and TRBJ1-2; a possible D gene is TRBD1 (5 bases). The source material was memory CD8+ T cells sorted from blood. Subset denoted: CD45RO+ cells pooled with CCR7-negative TemRA cells. The DNA for the CDR3 is TGCAGCGTTGAAGGGGGCCCACAGTCACCCGGGGGCTACACCTTC. It codes for CSVEGGPQSPGGYTF. The full variable domain, in which reference TRBV29-1 and TRBJ1-2 provide the parts outside the CDR3, is SAVISQKPSRDICQRGTSLTIQCQVDSQVTMMFWYRQQPGQSLTLIATANQGSEATYESGFVIDKFPISRPNLTFSTLTVSNMSPEDSSIYLCSVEGGPQSPGGYTFGSGTRLTVV.